The T cell receptor (beta chain) under discussion was sequenced for a study of shared clonotypes between healthy human individuals. Study-level background: Three plates each covered CD4 naive and memory; CD8 naive two, CD8 memory one.

At a deep level, the assay was run. TCRdb's table, derived via immunoSEQ multiplex PCR, lists solely in-frame clones and lacks some. The repertoire consists of roughly 640,000 clones, with about 74% occurring once and the leading ten covering approximately 1.7%. Study-level findings and limits: Estimated clonotype richness was generally higher in naive than memory subsets. Several donors showed sharing of around 5.3% of naive CD4 clonotypes.

Worth noting for this clone: No antigen is known for it.

Sequenced: memory CD4+ T cells sorted from blood. Sample subset: CD45RA-negative fraction. The TCR sequence derives from a woman aged 25-40 years in good health.

The CDR3: CSVEGHPNDAYGYTF. The CDR3 nucleotides read TGCAGCGTTGAGGGTCATCCTAACGACGCCTATGGCTACACCTTC. The chain combines TRBV29-1 with TRBJ1-2; unclear D gene. The germline gives CDR1 SQVTM, CDR2 ANQGSEA. The CDR3 sequence is 15 residues long. Trimming cost V 3 bases and J 4 bases, with 18 bases left between them.